These 26 T cell receptor beta chains share one sample of origin, sequenced in a study of blood T cell repertoires in COVID-19. The protocol was immunoSEQ multiplex PCR, while the TCRdb copy is restricted to in-frame clones and leaves out a portion. Here the sample spans tens of thousands of clones, around 83% being singletons. The sequenced material came from peripheral blood. The source of these receptors is a human donor in a cohort sampled during active COVID-19.

This clone turned up a few times. The V call is TRBV5-1, the J call TRBJ2-5; D is perhaps TRBD2 (6 bases). CDR1 SGHRS and CDR2 YFSETQ come from the germline V gene. The V end was cut by 4 bases, the J end by 5 bases, with 15 bases between. The CDR3 is 14 residues long. The CDR3 DNA reads TGCGCCAGCAGCGGCGGGATTCTCGGGGAGACCCAGTACTTC. Its translation: CASSGGILGETQYF.

J is TRBJ2-7 and V is TRBV19; the D gene is possibly TRBD2 (5 bases). The V gene's germline CDR1 is LNHDA and CDR2 SQIVND (reference sequence). The CDR3 is 14 amino acids. V was cut by 9 bases and J by 5 bases, with 20 bases left in between. CDR3 region: CASPLEGLGNEQYF. DNA for the CDR3: TGTGCCAGCCCTTTAGAGGGCCTCGGAAACGAGCAGTACTTC.

The rearrangement uses TRBV12-3 or TRBV12-4 and TRBJ2-7; unclear D gene. CDR3 size: 13 residues. With 5 bases removed from V and 2 bases from J, the gap between germline ends came to 10 bases. The CDR3 loop is CASSPSGPYEQYF. The CDR3 DNA reads TGTGCCAGCAGTCCCTCGGGTCCCTACGAGCAGTACTTC.

The chain carries TRBV4-2 and TRBJ2-1; no firm D call. Trimming pared 4 bases from V and 5 bases from J, leaving 12 bases between. The germline V gene encodes CDR1 LGHNA and CDR2 YNFKEQ. The CDR3 loop spans 14 amino acids. CDR3 loop: CASSPQLEHNEQFF. The CDR3 DNA is TGTGCCAGCAGCCCCCAGCTAGAGCACAATGAGCAGTTCTTC.

J is TRBJ2-7 and V is TRBV3-1 (or the pseudogene TRBV3-2); D gene ambiguous. CDR1 and CDR2 from the germline V gene are LGHDT and YNNKEL (reference sequence). This CDR3 has 12 residues. Trimming took 3 bases from V and 0 from J, leaving 3 bases between them. CDR3 bases: TGTGCCAGCAGCCAGAGCTCCTACGAGCAGTACTTC. Translation gives CASSQSSYEQYF.

The chain carries TRBV6-5 and TRBJ1-5; 7 bases line up with TRBD1. The germline gives CDR1 MNHEY, CDR2 SVGAGI. This CDR3 comprises 15 residues. V dropped 6 bases and J dropped 1; count of bases not matched to a gene: 6. CDR3 nucleotide sequence: TGTGCCAGCAGACAAACGACAGGGAGCAATCAGCCCCAGCATTTT. Amino acid sequence: CASRQTTGSNQPQHF.

V and J are TRBV11-2 and TRBJ2-2; 8 bases fit TRBD1. CDR1 and CDR2 (germline): SGHAT, FQNNGV. The CDR3 runs to 15 residues. The junction had 9 bases not matched to a gene; V was cut back by 5 bases and J by 7 bases. CDR3 sequence: CASSGDRTNGGELFF. In DNA form, the CDR3 reads TGTGCCAGCAGCGGGGACAGGACCAACGGCGGGGAGCTGTTTTTT.

The chain recombines TRBV18 with TRBJ2-7; a possible D gene is TRBD1 (6 bases). V was cut by 3 bases and J by 2 bases, with 11 bases left in between. Germline V gives CDR1 KGHSH, CDR2 LQKENI. The length of the CDR3 is 14 residues. The CDR3 nucleotides read TGTGCCAGCTCACCGGCAGGACAGCCCTACGAGCAGTACTTC. Translated, it gives CASSPAGQPYEQYF.

Of note for this clone: The identical CDR3 is also encoded by other nucleotide sequences in the sample. This chain uses TRBV30 with TRBJ1-2, with 10 bases identical to TRBD1. The V gene end was trimmed by 3 bases and the J gene end by 8 bases; junction bases not matched to a gene: 6. Germline lookup yields CDR1 GTSNPN and CDR2 SVGIG (reference sequence). This CDR3 contains 13 residues. The CDR3 sequence: CAWRTGGLGGYTF. Here the CDR3 DNA reads TGTGCCTGGAGGACAGGGGGCCTCGGGGGCTACACCTTC.

A single count supports this clone. The CDR3 region has the DNA TGTGCCAGCAGCCTGCAGGGTATCCACACAGATACGCAGTATTTT. Protein product: CASSLQGIHTDTQYF. This chain uses TRBV7-9 with TRBJ2-3; D is possibly TRBD1 (5 bases). The germline V gene has CDR1 SEHNR and CDR2 FQNEAQ (reference sequence). V was shortened by 5 bases and J by 2 bases, with 14 bases between the two germline ends. This CDR3 is built from 15 residues.

The table lists this clone with a few counts. The chain employs TRBV25-1 and TRBJ2-7; the D is unclear. CDR3 length equals 11 residues. Trimming stripped 1 base from V and 7 bases from J, with 5 bases between. In germline, CDR1 is MGHDK, CDR2 SYGVNS. CDR3 coding DNA: TGTGCCAGCAGTGAATTTAGTGAGCAGTACTTC. It codes for CASSEFSEQYF.

V and J are TRBV5-3 and TRBJ1-5, with D unclear. TRBV5-3 is an ORF, and what it does is uncertain. The V end lost 1 base, the J end lost 7 bases, and 6 bases lay between the germline ends. The CDR3 spans 12 residues. CDR3 residues: CARSLSCQPQHF. The CDR3 nucleotides read TGTGCCAGAAGCTTGAGCTGCCAGCCCCAGCATTTT.

This rearrangement joins TRBV24-1 to TRBJ2-5; 8 nucleotides line up with TRBD2. With 9 bases clipped from V and 3 bases from J, the junction kept 11 bases outside the gene matches. In germline, CDR1 is KGHDR, CDR2 SFDVKD. The CDR3 contains 15 residues. The CDR3 nucleotides read TGTGCCACCTCTGGCAGCAGCGGGGGAAAAGAGACCCAGTACTTC. Its protein product is CATSGSSGGKETQYF.

The CDR3 sequence: CASSDGSGLETQYF. CDR3 DNA: TGTGCCAGCAGCGATGGATCGGGGTTGGAGACCCAGTACTTC. The chain is built from TRBV9 and TRBJ2-5; TRBD2 is a possible D gene (5 bases). The CDR3 loop spans 14 amino acids. V was shortened by 3 bases and J by 5 bases, with 14 bases between the two germline ends. Germline values: CDR1 SGDLS, CDR2 YYNGEE.

This clone has more than one count but fewer than ten. The V call is TRBV19, the J call TRBJ2-2; a weak D match, TRBD1 (6 bases). V gave up 2 bases and J gave up 0 bases, with 10 bases separating them. The CDR3 is made up of 16 amino acids. The germline V gene has CDR1 LNHDA and CDR2 SQIVND (reference sequence). CDR3 sequence: CASSILGAANTGELFF. The CDR3 DNA follows: TGTGCCAGTAGTATACTGGGGGCCGCGAACACCGGGGAGCTGTTTTTT.

The rearrangement uses TRBV5-1 and TRBJ1-2, with D uncertain. V lost 1 base to trimming and J lost 2 bases, with 6 bases between them. The CDR3 spans 13 residues. The V gene's germline CDR1 is SGHRS and CDR2 YFSETQ. CDR3 DNA: TGCGCCAGCAGCTTGACAGAGAACTATGGCTACACCTTC. It specifies CASSLTENYGYTF. The entire variable domain, with the rest obtained from reference TRBV5-1 and TRBJ1-2, is as follows: KAGVTQTPRYLIKTRGQQVTLSCSPISGHRSVSWYQQTPGQGLQFLFEYFSETQRNKGNFPGRFSGRQFSNSRSEMNVSTLELGDSALYLCASSLTENYGYTFGSGTRLTVV.

This sequence joins TRBV7-2 and TRBJ2-1, with 7 positions matching TRBD2. Trimming removed 4 bases from V and 2 bases from J; junction bases left unmatched: 2. Germline loops: CDR1 SGHTA, CDR2 FQGNSA. This CDR3 spans 14 amino acids. The CDR3 DNA reads TGTGCCAGCAGCTCCGGACTAGCCTACAATGAGCAGTTCTTC. It yields the protein CASSSGLAYNEQFF.

The rearrangement links TRBV20-1 to TRBJ2-7; the D is unclear. CDR1 DFQATT and CDR2 SNEGSKA come from the germline V gene (reference sequence). The CDR3 contains 11 residues. V lost 2 bases and J 3 bases, leaving 5 bases between the germline ends. CDR3 protein: CSARSFYEQYF. The CDR3 DNA sequence: TGCAGTGCTAGATCGTTCTACGAGCAGTACTTC.

This rearrangement joins TRBV7-9 to TRBJ1-1; TRBD1 matches 8 bases. Germline V lookup: CDR1 SEHNR, CDR2 FQNEAQ (reference sequence). CDR3 length equals 17 residues. Trimming removed 4 bases from V and 1 base from J; junction bases left unmatched: 11. CDR3 DNA: TGTGCCAGCAGCTCCATACCCCGGCAGGGGGCGAACACTGAAGCTTTCTTT. The encoded protein is CASSSIPRQGANTEAFF.

The CDR3 DNA is TGTGCCAGCGGACAGGGGGTATACGAGCAGTACTTC. Translating gives CASGQGVYEQYF. The genes are TRBV6-5 and TRBJ2-7, with TRBD1 matching over 10 bases. V gave up 8 bases and J gave up 4 bases; unmatched junction bases: 2. The CDR3 has 12 amino acids. The germline V gene encodes CDR1 MNHEY and CDR2 SVGAGI.

This sequence joins TRBV21-1 and TRBJ2-1; the table's TRBD1 call for D was not verified on the DNA. TRBV21-1 represents a pseudogene. This CDR3 is built from 19 residues. CDR3 in amino acids: CASSNRDRVPPTGANEQFF. CDR3 sequence (DNA): TGTGCCAGCAGCAACCGGGACAGGGTACCCCCGACAGGCGCAAATGAGCAGTTCTTC.

This chain connects TRBV5-1 to TRBJ2-1, with 12 bases identical to TRBD2. The CDR3 is 14 amino acids. With V trimmed by 6 bases and J by 6 bases, 4 bases remained unmatched. In germline, CDR1 is SGHRS, CDR2 YFSETQ. CDR3 sequence reads: CASKLAGGSNEQFF. CDR3 DNA sequence: TGCGCCAGCAAACTAGCGGGGGGATCCAATGAGCAGTTCTTC.

This chain links TRBV20-1 with TRBJ1-1, with D tentatively TRBD1 (6 bases). The CDR3 runs to 11 residues. V was shortened by 7 bases and J by 3 bases, with 9 bases between the two germline ends. Germline loops: CDR1 DFQATT, CDR2 SNEGSKA (reference sequence). The DNA of the CDR3 is TGCAGTGAACAGGGACACACTGAAGCTTTCTTT. It is translated as CSEQGHTEAFF.

The J gene is TRBJ2-5, the V gene TRBV2, with D perhaps matching TRBD2 (7 bases). Germline CDR1 and CDR2: SNHLY and FYNNEI. Trimming took off 7 bases at V and 4 bases at J, with 16 bases between the two ends. CDR3 length: 14 amino acids. This CDR3 is CASIRGGVLETQYF. CDR3 DNA sequence: TGTGCCAGCATCCGAGGGGGGGTCTTAGAGACCCAGTACTTC.

CDR3 sequence reads: CASSQTGNTEAFF. DNA of the CDR3: TGTGCCAGCAGCCAAACAGGGAACACTGAAGCTTTCTTT. This chain links TRBV3-1 (or the pseudogene TRBV3-2) with TRBJ1-1; maybe TRBD1 (5 bases). Trimming removed 2 bases at V and 1 base at J, with 5 bases between. Germline V gives CDR1 LGHDT, CDR2 YNNKEL (reference sequence). The CDR3 runs 13 residues.

The chain has TRBV12-5 and TRBJ2-7; D is perhaps TRBD1 (6 bases). The germline V and J ends were trimmed by 0 bases and 3 bases, with 18 bases remaining between them. From germline, CDR1 is LGHNT and CDR2 FRNRAP. This CDR3 spans 17 amino acids. CDR3 loop: CASGLVQGRQTSYEQYF. The CDR3 nucleotides are TGTGCTAGTGGTTTGGTACAGGGTCGGCAGACAAGCTACGAGCAGTACTTC. Variable domain in full (rest from reference TRBV12-5 and TRBJ2-7): DARVTQTPRHKVTEMGQEVTMRCQPILGHNTVFWYRQTMMQGLELLAYFRNRAPLDDSGMPKDRFSAEMPDATLATLKIQPSEPRDSAVYFCASGLVQGRQTSYEQYFGPGTRLTVT.